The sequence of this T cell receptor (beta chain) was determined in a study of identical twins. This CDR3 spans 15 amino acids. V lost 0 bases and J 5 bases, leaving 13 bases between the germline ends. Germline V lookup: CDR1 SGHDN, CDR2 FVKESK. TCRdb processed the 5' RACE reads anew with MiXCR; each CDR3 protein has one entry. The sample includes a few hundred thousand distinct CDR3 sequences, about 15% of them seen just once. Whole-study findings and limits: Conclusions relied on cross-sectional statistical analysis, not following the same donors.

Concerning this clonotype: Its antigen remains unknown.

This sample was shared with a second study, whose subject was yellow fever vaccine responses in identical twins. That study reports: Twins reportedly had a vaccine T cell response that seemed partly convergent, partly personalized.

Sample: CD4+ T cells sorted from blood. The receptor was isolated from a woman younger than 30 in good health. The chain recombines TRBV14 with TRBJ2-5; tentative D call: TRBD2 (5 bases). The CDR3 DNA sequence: TGTGCCAGCAGCCAAGATCGCCGGGGAACGGAGACCCAGTACTTC. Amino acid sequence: CASSQDRRGTETQYF.